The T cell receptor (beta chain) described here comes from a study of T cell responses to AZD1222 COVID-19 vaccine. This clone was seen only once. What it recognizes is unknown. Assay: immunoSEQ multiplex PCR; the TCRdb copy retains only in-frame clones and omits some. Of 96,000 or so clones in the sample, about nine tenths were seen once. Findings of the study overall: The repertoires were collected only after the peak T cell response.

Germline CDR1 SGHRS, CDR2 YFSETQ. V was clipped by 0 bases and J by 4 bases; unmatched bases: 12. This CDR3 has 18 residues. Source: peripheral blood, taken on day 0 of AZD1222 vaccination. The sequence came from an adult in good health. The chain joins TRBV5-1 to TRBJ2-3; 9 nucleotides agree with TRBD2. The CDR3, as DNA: TGCGCCAGCAGCTTGGCTGGCTCGGCGGGGGGGCTAGCAGATACGCAGTATTTT. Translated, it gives CASSLAGSAGGLADTQYF.